These 14 T cell receptor beta chains were all obtained from the same sample, sequenced in a study of blood T cell repertoires in COVID-19. Generated by immunoSEQ multiplex PCR, the TCRdb table keeps only in-frame clones and is missing some. The sample lists roughly 200,000 clones, 80% to 85% occurring once. Sequencing was carried out using peripheral blood. Every receptor here comes from a middle-aged man with acute or convalescent COVID-19.

The chain carries TRBV3-1 (or the pseudogene TRBV3-2) and TRBJ1-2; D perhaps matches TRBD1 (6 bases). This CDR3 has 14 amino acids. Per germline, CDR1 LGHDT and CDR2 YNNKEL (reference sequence). Between the trimmed V and J ends, which lost 5 bases and 3 bases, there was a span of 13 bases. For the CDR3, the DNA is TGTGCCAGCAGCGAGAGCAGGGGCTACTATGGCTACACCTTC. This translates into CASSESRGYYGYTF.

The genes are TRBV29-1 and TRBJ2-7; 10 positions match TRBD2. Unmatched junction bases numbered 5, after V lost 5 bases and J lost 4 bases. The CDR3 has 13 amino acids. The germline CDR1 and CDR2 sequences are SQVTM and ANQGSEA. CDR3: CSVRASGSYEQYF. CDR3 in DNA: TGCAGCGTTCGGGCTAGCGGGAGTTACGAGCAGTACTTC.

V and J are TRBV5-1 and TRBJ1-2; 9 bases are shared with TRBD1. The CDR3 spans 20 residues. V lost 8 bases to trimming and J lost 6 bases; unmatched junction nucleotides: 29. CDR1 and CDR2 from the germline V gene are SGHRS and YFSETQ. The CDR3 spells CASAQSTNPGQGVLQDGYTF. The CDR3 region has the DNA TGCGCCAGTGCACAAAGTACTAATCCGGGACAGGGAGTTCTTCAGGATGGCTACACCTTC.

The rearrangement joins TRBV6-5 to TRBJ1-1; D remains unclear. Trimming stripped 5 bases from V and 8 bases from J, with 12 bases between. Germline-derived CDR1 and CDR2 are MNHEY and SVGAGI. This CDR3 spans 12 amino acids. Here the CDR3 reads CASSTIRAEAFF. Here the CDR3 DNA reads TGTGCCAGCAGTACGATCCGAGCCGAAGCTTTCTTT.

The V gene is TRBV18, the J gene TRBJ1-3; the D gene is possibly TRBD1 (5 bases). The CDR3 is made up of 17 amino acids. Deletions cut 4 bases from V and 0 bases from J, with 16 bases between. CDR1 is KGHSH and CDR2 is LQKENI in the germline V gene. CDR3 nucleotides: TGTGCCAGCTCACAAGGCTCGGGCAGGGCCTCTGGAAACACCATATATTTT. It is translated as CASSQGSGRASGNTIYF. Full variable domain (remainder filled in from reference TRBV18 and TRBJ1-3): NAGVMQNPRHLVRRRGQEARLRCSPMKGHSHVYWYRQLPEEGLKFMVYLQKENIIDESGMPKERFSAEFPKEGPSILRIQQVVRGDSAAYFCASSQGSGRASGNTIYFGEGSWLTVV.

A word on this clone: The junction and the germline gene differ at one end; a read error may be behind it. The V gene is TRBV11-2, the J gene TRBJ2-1, with 10 bases that match TRBD2. The CDR3 is 15 amino acids. Germline CDR1 and CDR2: SGHAT and FQNNGV. The CDR3 is CASSLEGAGGVRQFF. CDR3 in DNA: TGTGCCAGCAGCCTAGAAGGAGCGGGAGGGGTTCGGCAGTTCTTC.

The chain recombines TRBV6-2 or TRBV6-3 with TRBJ2-7, with D perhaps TRBD2 (5 bases). The CDR3 is made up of 13 amino acids. The germline V gene has CDR1 MNHEY and CDR2 SVGEGT. Trimming shortened V by 6 bases and J by 2 bases, and 11 bases separated the two germline ends. CDR3 DNA sequence: TGTGCCAGCAGCCTCGTGGAGGCCTACGAGCAGTACTTC. Its translation: CASSLVEAYEQYF.

CDR3 DNA sequence: TGTGCCAGCAGTCACACCTACGAGCAGTACTTC. It encodes CASSHTYEQYF. The chain employs TRBV3-1 (or the pseudogene TRBV3-2) and TRBJ2-7; D unresolved. V lost 6 bases and J lost 2, with 5 bases in between. CDR1 is LGHDT, CDR2 YNNKEL, per germline (reference sequence). The CDR3 has 11 residues.

This chain uses TRBV12-3 or TRBV12-4 with TRBJ2-7; a possible D gene is TRBD2 (6 bases). The CDR3 is 13 residues long. Trimming left V 6 bases short and J 7 bases short, with 16 bases between. This CDR3 is CASRLAVGGEQYF. The CDR3 DNA sequence: TGTGCCAGCAGGCTGGCGGTGGGGGGAGAGCAGTACTTC.

The V and J genes are TRBV5-6 and TRBJ1-6; unclear D gene. Per the germline V gene, CDR1 is SGHDT and CDR2 is YYEEEE. The CDR3 consists of 14 residues. The V and J ends lost 2 bases and 7 bases respectively, with 10 bases between them. CDR3 nucleotide sequence: TGTGCCAGCAGCTTTGGGCAGGCGAATTCACCCCTCCACTTT. Encoded protein: CASSFGQANSPLHF.

This sequence joins TRBV7-8 and TRBJ2-1; 11 bases align to TRBD2. The length of the CDR3 is 15 residues. The germline V gene encodes CDR1 SGHVS and CDR2 FQNEAQ. V gave up 1 base and J gave up 9 bases; unmatched junction bases: 5. CDR3 residues: CASSLVAGGPTEQFF. The CDR3 nucleotides are TGTGCCAGCAGCTTAGTAGCGGGAGGGCCCACTGAGCAGTTCTTC.

This clone occurred a few times. The chain combines TRBV19 with TRBJ1-2; 10 bases fit TRBD1. The CDR3 contains 15 residues. Germline CDR1 LNHDA, CDR2 SQIVND (reference sequence). Trimming at V came to 3 bases and at J to 2 bases, leaving 3 bases not matched to a gene. Here the CDR3 reads CASSIMGQGNYGYTF. The CDR3 DNA follows: TGTGCCAGTAGTATCATGGGACAGGGGAACTATGGCTACACCTTC.

The chain carries TRBV15 and TRBJ2-1; 10 bases align to TRBD1. The CDR3 is made up of 16 amino acids. J was trimmed by 3 bases and V by 2 bases; bases with no gene match: 4. Germline lookup yields CDR1 LNHNV and CDR2 YYDKDF (reference sequence). The CDR3 region has the DNA TGTGCCACCAGCAGATTCGGACAGGGGGACTACAATGAGCAGTTCTTC. Its protein is CATSRFGQGDYNEQFF.

This clone appeared a few times. The CDR3 nucleotides read TGTGCCACGAGACAGGCCGGCGAGACCCAGTACTTC. Protein product: CATRQAGETQYF. The chain joins TRBV19 to TRBJ2-5; D might be TRBD1 (6 bases). This CDR3 contains 12 residues. The germline CDR1 and CDR2 sequences are LNHDA and SQIVND (reference sequence). Trimming left V 10 bases short and J 5 bases short, with 14 bases between.